The rows below give T cell receptor beta chains drawn from one sample of a study of T cell repertoires in cytomegalovirus infection. TCRdb fed the reads into MiXCR, producing one record per CDR3 protein. This sample yields 800,000 to 950,000 distinct CDR3 sequences, of which about 33% are seen a single time; approximately 13% belongs to the top ten. These TCRs' antigens remain unknown. The sample here was cultured CD8+ T cells from PBMCs, taken from culture after CMV antigen stimulation. The receptors originated from a human donor in good health (CMV status not recorded). Some clones in this sample may be carry-over from other donors' samples. Both conserved end residues are part of each CDR3. The D gene is left open where the match is weak. Not every row has a clone size; where given, it reads once, few, many or a size class.

clone_size d_call j_call v_call cdr3_nt cdr3_aa
. . TRBJ1-2 TRBV7-9 TGTGCCTCTCAGGGGCCCAACTATGGCTACACCTTC CASQGPNYGYTF
. TRBD2 TRBJ2-1 TRBV27 TGTGCCAGCAGTTTATTGGCGGGGGGGCAGGACAATGAGCAGTTCTTC CASSLLAGGQDNEQFF
. . TRBJ2-7 TRBV7-9 TGTGCCAGCGGTGGGATCTACTACGAGCAGTACTTC CASGGIYYEQYF
once . TRBJ1-1 TRBV2 TGTGCCAAGGAGCACCCGAACACTGAAGCTTTCTTT CAKEHPNTEAFF
. . TRBJ2-3 TRBV19 TGTGCCAGTAGTACTTACGGGGGCCGAGATACGCAGTATTTT CASSTYGGRDTQYF
few TRBD1 TRBJ1-2 TRBV7-9 TGTGCCAGCAGCTTAGCGATCGGGACAGGGGCAAAGAGCTATGGCTACACCTTC CASSLAIGTGAKSYGYTF
. . TRBJ2-5 TRBV19 TGTGCCAGTAGTATGGGTGGGGGTTACCAAGAGACCCAGTACTTC CASSMGGGYQETQYF
few . TRBJ1-5 TRBV12-3/TRBV12-4 TGTGCCAGCAGTTTCTGGGCAGGGGATTTGGGGCAGCCCCAGCATTTT CASSFWAGDLGQPQHF
few TRBD2 TRBJ2-5 TRBV9 TGTGCCAGCAGCGCCCACGGAGGGGCGGGGGTTCAAGAGACCCAGTACTTC CASSAHGGAGVQETQYF
. TRBD2 TRBJ2-5 TRBV6-6 TGTGCCAGCAGTTACCAGCGGGGGATGTCGCAAGAGACCCAGTACTTC CASSYQRGMSQETQYF
. . TRBJ2-1 TRBV2 TGTGCCAGCAGTGAAGCGCAAGGTGTCTATGAGCAGTTCTTC CASSEAQGVYEQFF
. . TRBJ1-1 TRBV7-6 TGTGCCAGCAGTCAAATGTGGGGAAACACTGAAGCTTTCTTT CASSQMWGNTEAFF
few . TRBJ1-1 TRBV12-3/TRBV12-4 TGTGCCAGCAGCCCTCTTGGAGCGGACACTGAAGCTTTCTTT CASSPLGADTEAFF
. . TRBJ1-1 TRBV10-3 TGTGCCATCGGAGTCCCCCGGGACAACCTTAACACTGAAGCTTTCTTT CAIGVPRDNLNTEAFF
many . TRBJ2-7 TRBV5-1 TGCGCCAGCAGCTTGGAGGCGGCTCTGAGTCTCGAGCAGTACTTC CASSLEAALSLEQYF
. . TRBJ1-3 TRBV12-3/TRBV12-4 TGTGCCAGCGGGGGTAGCGTACAGGAAAGTGGAAACACCATATATTTT CASGGSVQESGNTIYF
few . TRBJ1-2 TRBV7-9 TGTGCCAGCAGCCATGCGGGACACGCTAACTATGGCTACACCTTC CASSHAGHANYGYTF
. . TRBJ1-4 TRBV7-9 TGTGCCAGCAGGCTACACTTGGGTGAAAAACTGTTTTTT CASRLHLGEKLFF
many TRBD2 TRBJ2-5 TRBV7-2 TGTGCCAGCAGCGAACTAGCGGGGGGGCGTGAGACCCAGTACTTC CASSELAGGRETQYF
many . TRBJ1-5 TRBV7-2 TGTGCCAGCAGCTTCGAGCTTTCTTCGAATCAGCCCCAGCATTTT CASSFELSSNQPQHF
. . TRBJ1-1 TRBV7-9 TGTGCCAGCAGCTTCCCCGGGGGGGGGAAGAACACTGAAGCTTTCTTT CASSFPGGGKNTEAFF
few . TRBJ1-1 TRBV6-1 TGTGCCAGCAGTGGTCGAGTGGGGTTCAGCGGGAACACTGAAGCTTTCTTT CASSGRVGFSGNTEAFF
. . TRBJ2-1 TRBV6-2/TRBV6-3 TGTGCCAGCGCGGAAAACTCCTACAATGAGCAGTTCTTC CASAENSYNEQFF
many TRBD1 TRBJ2-6 TRBV19 TGTGCCAGTAGTATAGCGACAGGGGCGATCTCTGGGGCCAACGTCCTGACTTTC CASSIATGAISGANVLTF
. TRBD1 TRBJ2-2 TRBV6-2/TRBV6-3 TGTGCCAGTAAGACAGGGCGACCCAACACCGGGGAGCTGTTTTTT CASKTGRPNTGELFF
. . TRBJ2-2 TRBV6-2/TRBV6-3 TGTGCCAGCAGTTACGGCCGGGGGATGGCCGGGGAGCTGTTTTTT CASSYGRGMAGELFF
. . TRBJ2-2 TRBV6-8 TGTGCCAGCAGACCACAGGAGGGACATACAAACACCGGGGAGCTGTTTTTT CASRPQEGHTNTGELFF
few . TRBJ2-1 TRBV6-2/TRBV6-3 TGTGCCAGCAGTTACTCCGGGGTCCCCTCCTACAATGAGCAGTTCTTC CASSYSGVPSYNEQFF
. . TRBJ2-1 TRBV20-1 TGCAGTGCTGGCCAGACAGGACCGAACAATGAGCAGTTCTTC CSAGQTGPNNEQFF
many . TRBJ1-1 TRBV5-6 TGTGCCAGCAGCTTGGCGGGCAGTTTGAACACTGAAGCTTTCTTT CASSLAGSLNTEAFF
few . TRBJ1-5 TRBV19 TGTGCCAGTTCTGACAGCGAAGTTTATAGCAATCAGCCCCAGCATTTT CASSDSEVYSNQPQHF
. TRBD1 TRBJ1-1 TRBV29-1 TGCAGCGACGGACAGGGGGAGAGGATGAGTACTGAAGCTTTCTTT CSDGQGERMSTEAFF
few . TRBJ1-1 TRBV4-2 TGTGCCAGCAGCCAAGTCGAGCGTAAGAACACTGAAGCTTTCTTT CASSQVERKNTEAFF
. TRBD1 TRBJ2-7 TRBV10-3 TGTACCATCAGTGAAGTCGGGACAGGGGGGCCGCGATCCTACGAGCAGTACTTC CTISEVGTGGPRSYEQYF
. TRBD1 TRBJ2-7 TRBV7-8 TGTGCCAGCAGCTTACTGGGACAGCACGAGCAGTACTTC CASSLLGQHEQYF
few TRBD1 TRBJ1-1 TRBV11-2 TGTGCCAGCAGCTCGTGGGACAGGGAGTCTGAAGCTTTCTTT CASSSWDRESEAFF
many TRBD1 TRBJ2-5 TRBV11-2 TGTGCCAGCAGCTTAGCTCGGGACAGGGAAGAGGCCCAGTACTTC CASSLARDREEAQYF
few . TRBJ1-2 TRBV7-8 TGTGCCAGCAGCTTAGGCAGAGGGAAATCTGACCGAACCTATAACTACACCTTC CASSLGRGKSDRTYNYTF
few . TRBJ2-3 TRBV10-3 TGTGCCAGCACCAGTTGGAGGGATACAGATACGCAGTATTTT CASTSWRDTDTQYF
. TRBD2 TRBJ2-3 TRBV19 TGTGCCAGTAGTACTAGCGGGGGCAGAGGGGCAGATACGCAGTATTTT CASSTSGGRGADTQYF
few . TRBJ1-1 TRBV12-3/TRBV12-4 TGTGCCAGCAGTTTAGCGGGGGCCGATTATGAAGCTTTCTTT CASSLAGADYEAFF
many . TRBJ1-1 TRBV7-2 TGTGCCAGCAGCTTAGCAGGGGAGGGCGAGGGGAACACTGAAGCTTTCTTT CASSLAGEGEGNTEAFF
. . TRBJ1-2 TRBV5-1 TGCGCCAGCAAATCAGGGGACTATGGCTACACCTTC CASKSGDYGYTF
. TRBD2 TRBJ2-3 TRBV11-2 TGTGCCAGCAGCTTTAGGCTAGCGGGGGGTATATCAGATACGCAGTATTTT CASSFRLAGGISDTQYF
. . TRBJ1-1 TRBV6-5 TGTGCCAGCAGTTATATAGGGGGGGCCACTGAAGCTTTCTTT CASSYIGGATEAFF